The source of this T cell receptor (beta chain) is a study of T cells expressing NK-cell markers. The wider study: Cells sorted as CD3+CD56+NKG2C+, CD3+CD56+NKG2C- and CD3+CD56-NKG2C+ T cells supplied the TCR beta repertoires. Study-level findings and limits: The CD3+CD56-NKG2C+ fraction of a handful of donors was likewise dominated by these clonotypes.

A note on this clonotype: Its specificity is not known.

This CDR3 is built from 14 residues. The authors made TCR beta cDNA libraries by 5'RACE template switching. This switching added a universal primer site and UMIs. TCRdb reanalyzed the 5' RACE reads and collapses them to one entry per CDR3 protein, without DNA. The table gives roughly 390,000 distinct CDR3 sequences; the top ten clones make up approximately 12% of it. The sample was blood T cells: a sorted CD56 or NKG2C T cell subset, CD4+ or CD8+ T cells, or bulk PBMC T cells (not recorded which). This chain uses TRBV12-3 or TRBV12-4 with TRBJ2-3. The origin of this receptor is a woman aged 45-65 years in good health. The CDR3 here is CASREYTSTDTQYF.